Listed below are T cell receptor beta chains from one sample, sequenced in a study of T cell changes during pregnancy in multiple sclerosis. Libraries were prepared by immunoSEQ multiplex PCR; TCRdb keeps only in-frame clonotypes and omits some of them. The sample comprises about 100,000 clones, approximately 92% of which are singletons, and about 1.3% rests with the top ten. The sequenced sample was peripheral blood, obtained in the second trimester of pregnancy. The receptors stem from a female donor with multiple sclerosis, enrolled in a pregnancy study. CDR3s include the opening cysteine and the closing phenylalanine or tryptophan. Fields, in order: clone size, J gene, CDR3 length, D gene, V gene, CDR3 DNA, CDR3 protein. A D gene is named only where the DNA matches it firmly. Size is stated for part of the rows, as once, few or many counts, or as a class when the clone is expanded.

>-|TRBJ2-5|16|TRBD1|TRBV29-1
TGCAGCGTTCTTAACTCCGGGACAGGTGGGAGAGAGACCCAGTACTTC
CSVLNSGTGGRETQYF
>-|TRBJ1-5|14|-|TRBV5-4
TGTGCCAGCAGCCAGGGACTGGGCAATCAGCCCCAGCATTTT
CASSQGLGNQPQHF
>-|TRBJ2-5|18|-|TRBV6-1
TGTGCCAGCAGTGATCACGGCAGGGCAACGTCAATGGGGGAGACCCAGTACTTC
CASSDHGRATSMGETQYF
>-|TRBJ1-5|13|-|TRBV7-8
TGTGCCAGCAGCTTATCCCGGAATCAGCCCCAGCATTTT
CASSLSRNQPQHF
>-|TRBJ2-1|14|TRBD2|TRBV30
TGTGCCTGGTCCCCCGGGACTAGGAATAATGAGCAGTTCTTC
CAWSPGTRNNEQFF
>-|TRBJ2-3|12|-|TRBV30
TGTGCCTGGGGGGGGGCCGGAGATACGCAGTATTTT
CAWGGAGDTQYF
>once|TRBJ2-2|17|TRBD2|TRBV7-3
TGTGCCAGCAGCTTAAAATCAGCGGGAGTCAACACCGGGGAGCTGTTTTTT
CASSLKSAGVNTGELFF
>-|TRBJ1-2|15|-|TRBV5-6
TGTGCCAGCAGCTTTTTTCGGGCAGGGCGGTATGGCTACACCTTC
CASSFFRAGRYGYTF
>-|TRBJ1-2|13|-|TRBV19
TGTGCCAGTTTCCGGGACTCGTCATATGGCTACACCTTC
CASFRDSSYGYTF
>once|TRBJ1-1|15|-|TRBV7-9
TGTGCCAGCAGCTTATGGGGAGGGGAAAGGACTGAAGCTTTCTTT
CASSLWGGERTEAFF
>-|TRBJ1-6|15|TRBD1|TRBV30
TGTGCCTGGAGTCAGAAGGGACAGAAGAATTCACCCCTCCACTTT
CAWSQKGQKNSPLHF